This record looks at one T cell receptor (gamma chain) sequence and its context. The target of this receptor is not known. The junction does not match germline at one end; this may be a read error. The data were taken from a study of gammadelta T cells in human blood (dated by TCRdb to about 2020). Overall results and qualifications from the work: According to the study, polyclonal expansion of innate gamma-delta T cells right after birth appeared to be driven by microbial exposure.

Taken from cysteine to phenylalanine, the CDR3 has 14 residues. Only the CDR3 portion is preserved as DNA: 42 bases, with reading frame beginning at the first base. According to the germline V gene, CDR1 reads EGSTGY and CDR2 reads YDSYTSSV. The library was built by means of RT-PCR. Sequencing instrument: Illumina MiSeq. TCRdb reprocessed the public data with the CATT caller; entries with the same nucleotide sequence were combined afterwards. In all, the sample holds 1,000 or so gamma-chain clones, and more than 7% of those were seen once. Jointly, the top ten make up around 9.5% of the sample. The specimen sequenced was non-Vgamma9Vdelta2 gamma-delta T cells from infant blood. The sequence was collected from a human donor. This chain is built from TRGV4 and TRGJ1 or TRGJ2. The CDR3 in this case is CASWDGPLAYKKLF. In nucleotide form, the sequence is TGTGCCTCCTGGGATGGGCCATTGGCTTATAAGAAACTCTTT.